Shown below are 18 T cell receptor beta chains from a single sample sequenced in a study of regulatory T cells in long-lasting Graves disease. This sample's time point: newly diagnosed GD, antithyroid drugs for less than 3 months. Scientists built the TCR library using RNA that was extracted from PBMCs. Library construction for TCR beta used iRepertoire HTBI primers and Arm-PCR of CDR3 regions. TCRdb processed the multiplex PCR reads anew with MiXCR; each CDR3 protein has one entry. The sample yields about 420,000 distinct CDR3 sequences, about a sixth seen once. These records were also assigned to another study, of T cells in Graves' hyperthyroidism and ophthalmopathy.

The sample in question was peripheral blood mononuclear cells (PBMCs), obtained at new diagnosis, from a patient treated with antithyroid drugs. These receptors came from a woman aged 18 to 35 with Graves disease.

At least ten counts were recorded for this clonotype. The V and J genes are TRBV6-1 and TRBJ2-3, with TRBD1 matching 7 bases. The length of the CDR3 is 14 residues. Trimming removed 10 bases from V and 2 bases from J; junction bases left unmatched: 9. The germline gives CDR1 MNHNS, CDR2 SASEGT. Here the CDR3 reads CATLRDRLTDTQYF. The CDR3 DNA follows: TGTGCCACCCTAAGGGACAGACTCACAGATACGCAGTATTTT.

This clonotype was observed many times. The chain is built from TRBV28 and TRBJ1-1; TRBD1 is a possible D gene (6 bases). With 6 bases removed from V and 14 bases from J, the gap between germline ends came to 13 bases. Germline loops: CDR1 MDHEN, CDR2 SYDVKM. CDR3 length: 10 amino acids. CDR3 residues: CASRRGGAFF. The CDR3 nucleotides read TGTGCCAGCAGAAGAGGGGGGGCGTTCTTT.

Concerning this clonotype: A read error may be the cause here, since a much bigger clone is one base away. This chain uses TRBV20-1 with TRBJ2-4; no reliable D call. The CDR3 spans 16 residues. Germline V gives CDR1 DFQATT, CDR2 SNEGSKA (reference sequence). V was trimmed by 1 base and J by 13 bases, leaving 26 bases between them. This CDR3 reads CSARVPGKGYTTEQYF. CDR3 nucleotide sequence: TGCAGTGCTAGAGTCCCCGGAAAAGGATATACTACTGAGCAGTACTTC.

This clonotype was recorded a few times. Possible read error: a much larger clone is one base away. This chain joins TRBV11-2 and TRBJ2-5; D gene ambiguous. The CDR3 is made up of 13 amino acids. In germline, CDR1 is SGHAT, CDR2 FQNNGV. CDR3: CAGSLAHQETQYF. DNA for the CDR3: TGTGCCGGCAGCTTGGCACACCAAGAGACCCAGTACTTC.

There are many counts of this clonotype. The genes are TRBV28 and TRBJ2-1; 12 bases map to TRBD2. V shed 3 bases, J shed 12 bases, and the junction held 6 bases outside the gene matches. Germline values: CDR1 MDHEN, CDR2 SYDVKM. The CDR3 is 14 amino acids. This chain's CDR3 is CASSLASGRARQFF. The CDR3 DNA is TGTGCCAGCAGTTTGGCTAGCGGGAGGGCCCGGCAGTTCTTC.

This clonotype was observed a handful of times. V and J are TRBV2 and TRBJ2-4; possibly TRBD2 for D (5 bases). Trimming removed 6 bases at V and 8 bases at J, with 20 bases between. The CDR3 contains 15 residues. The germline CDR1 and CDR2 sequences are SNHLY and FYNNEI. For the CDR3, the DNA is TGTGCCAGCAGAGGATCACTAGGATTGAGGGACATTCAGTACTTC. Protein product: CASRGSLGLRDIQYF.

This clonotype has just a few counts. This chain connects TRBV4-2 to TRBJ2-3, with 10 nucleotides matching TRBD2. The CDR3 is 15 amino acids. Per the germline V gene, CDR1 is LGHNA and CDR2 is YNFKEQ. After removal of 4 bases from V and 4 bases from J, the junction contained 5 bases not matched to a gene. CDR3 residues: CASSPTAGGADTQYF. The CDR3 DNA is TGTGCCAGCAGCCCTACAGCGGGAGGGGCAGATACGCAGTATTTT.

This clonotype has at least ten counts. This CDR3 reads CASSLGGILSEQYF. As DNA, the CDR3 is TGTGCCAGCAGTTTAGGGGGGATCCTCTCCGAGCAGTACTTC. The V gene is TRBV6-2 or TRBV6-3, the J gene TRBJ2-7, with D perhaps matching TRBD1 or TRBD2 (6 bases each). Per germline, CDR1 MNHEY and CDR2 SVGEGT. This CDR3 is 14 amino acids long. The V and J ends lost 4 bases and 6 bases respectively, with 16 bases between them.

This clonotype was seen repeatedly, ten times or more. The chain combines TRBV28 with TRBJ1-1; no reliable D call. The germline CDR1 and CDR2 sequences are MDHEN and SYDVKM. V was cut by 9 bases and J by 4 bases, with 9 bases left in between. The CDR3 has 11 residues. The CDR3 sequence: CASMAFTEAFF. The CDR3 DNA is TGTGCCAGTATGGCTTTCACTGAAGCTTTCTTT.

The genes are TRBV12-3 or TRBV12-4 and TRBJ2-5; D possibly matches TRBD1 or TRBD2 (5 bases each). V dropped 6 bases and J dropped 0 bases, with 17 bases sitting between them. The CDR3 sequence is 16 residues long. CDR3: CASSPLMGEYQETQYF. The CDR3 DNA follows: TGTGCCAGCAGCCCTTTGATGGGGGAGTACCAAGAGACCCAGTACTTC.

To note about this clonotype: A far larger clone is only one base removed, so a read error is likely. This chain connects TRBV14 to TRBJ2-5, with D maybe TRBD2 (6 bases). Germline CDR1 SGHDN, CDR2 FVKESK. Between the trimmed V and J ends, which lost 6 bases and 4 bases, there was a span of 24 bases. The CDR3 length is 17 residues. The CDR3 sequence: CASSDLVFTSRRETQYF. CDR3 bases: TGTGCCAGCAGTGACCTGGTCTTCACTAGCAGGAGAGAGACCCAGTACTTC.

As concerns this clonotype: With a much larger clone just one base away, this may be a read error. CDR3 amino acids: CASSYPGAGAEAFF. The CDR3 DNA is TGTGCCAGCAGCTATCCTGGAGCAGGGGCTGAAGCTTTCTTT. The chain is built from TRBV3-1 and TRBJ1-1; D perhaps matches TRBD1 (6 bases). The germline CDR1 and CDR2 sequences are LGHDT and YNNKEL (reference sequence). The V end lost 5 bases, the J end lost 6 bases, and 16 bases lay between the germline ends. The CDR3 totals 14 residues.

The chain uses TRBV19 and TRBJ2-5, with 12 bases identical to TRBD2. The junction had 10 bases not matched to a gene; V was cut back by 6 bases and J by 2 bases. Germline CDR1 and CDR2: LNHDA and SQIVND (reference sequence). There are 17 residues in the CDR3. CDR3 nucleotide sequence: TGTGCCAGTAGCAAGCGTCTAGCGGGAGGGAGTCAAGAGACCCAGTACTTC. Translated, it gives CASSKRLAGGSQETQYF.

The chain has TRBV20-1 and TRBJ1-5, with 7 bases identical to TRBD1. Germline CDR1 reads DFQATT; CDR2 reads SNEGSKA (reference sequence). This CDR3 comprises 17 residues. Trimming at V came to 0 bases and at J to 3 bases, leaving 11 bases not matched to a gene. This chain's CDR3 is CSARDWRGTATNQPQHF. In nucleotides, the CDR3 is TGCAGTGCTAGAGATTGGCGTGGGACAGCCACCAATCAGCCCCAGCATTTT.

This clonotype has at least ten counts. As DNA, the CDR3 is TGTGCCAGCAGCTTAGTCCGTGTAGGTGAGCAGTTCTTC. Protein sequence: CASSLVRVGEQFF. V usage is TRBV7-9 and J usage is TRBJ2-1; D unresolved. CDR1 and CDR2 (germline): SEHNR, FQNEAQ (reference sequence). The length of the CDR3 is 13 residues. V lost 1 base, J lost 9 bases, and 10 bases lay in between.

This clonotype appeared many times. The gene calls are TRBV2 and TRBJ2-5, with 7 nucleotides matching TRBD1. This CDR3 has 15 residues. V shed 3 bases and J 1 base; nucleotides not matched to a gene: 5. Germline V gives CDR1 SNHLY, CDR2 FYNNEI. The CDR3 is CASSDQGQAQETQYF. The CDR3 DNA follows: TGTGCCAGCAGTGACCAAGGACAGGCCCAAGAGACCCAGTACTTC.

This clonotype was counted many times. This chain joins TRBV7-9 and TRBJ2-7; TRBD2 matches 8 bases. Germline V gene data show CDR1 as SEHNR and CDR2 as FQNEAQ (reference sequence). There are 17 residues in the CDR3. V gave up 8 bases and J gave up 4 bases; unmatched junction bases: 19. The CDR3 DNA follows: TGTGCCAGCGAAACAAGTACCGGGACTAGGCCCTCTTACGAGCAGTACTTC. It is translated as CASETSTGTRPSYEQYF.

The chain employs TRBV6-1 and TRBJ1-5; D gene unclear. The V and J ends lost 4 bases and 3 bases respectively, with 7 bases between them. The CDR3 has 13 amino acids. The germline V gene has CDR1 MNHNS and CDR2 SASEGT. The CDR3 DNA reads TGTGCCAGCAGTGTACTGCACAATCAGCCCCAGCATTTT. Translation: CASSVLHNQPQHF.